This TCR beta chain appears in the sequencing data of a study of shared clonotypes between healthy human individuals. Germline lookup yields CDR1 MDHEN and CDR2 SYDVKM. The trim removed 1 base at V and 3 bases at J, leaving 3 bases unmatched. The CDR3 runs to 14 residues. TCRdb's copy holds only in-frame clones and misses some; the assay was immunoSEQ multiplex PCR. The sample has hundreds of thousands of clones; roughly 95% are singletons. Naivety among CD8 cells was defined by CD45RO negativity and positive CCR7 selection, thereby excluding terminally differentiated effector memory CD45RA+ cells. This chain links TRBV28 with TRBJ2-7; 7 bases agree with TRBD2. This clonotype originated in a woman in her 30s in good health. The specimen was naive CD8+ T cells sorted from blood. The CDR3 loop is CASSLFGGFYEQYF. The CDR3 bases are TGTGCCAGCAGTTTATTCGGGGGGTTCTACGAGCAGTACTTC.